The sequence of this TCR beta chain was determined in a study of T cells after yellow fever vaccination. This clonotype was observed a few times. Each CDR3 protein is one row after TCRdb ran MiXCR on the 5' RACE reads. The sample lists 510,000 or so distinct CDR3 sequences; about 19% were seen once. This CDR3 is 15 amino acids long. In germline, CDR1 is SQVTM, CDR2 ANQGSEA. Trimming removed 0 bases from V and 5 bases from J, with 15 bases in between. The sequence derives from a man aged 25 to 40 who received the YFV17D yellow fever vaccine. This sequence joins TRBV29-1 and TRBJ2-3, with a tentative D call TRBD1 (5 bases). Sequences were derived from PBMCs, sampled 15 days after the yellow fever booster vaccination. CDR3 in amino acids: CSVEDLRQIEDTQYF. CDR3 sequence (DNA): TGCAGCGTTGAAGACCTCCGACAGATTGAAGATACGCAGTATTTT.